Listed below are T cell receptor beta chains from one sample, sequenced in a study of Graves' ophthalmopathy and Graves' hyperthyroidism. TCRdb reprocessed the multiplex PCR reads via MiXCR and lists one record per CDR3 protein. This sample carries about 1.2 million distinct CDR3 sequences, about two fifths of them seen once, and the ten largest clones take 8.5% to 14%. Sample: peripheral blood or thyroid tissue (not recorded which). Source of these receptors: an adult man with Graves' hyperthyroidism. Both conserved end residues are part of each CDR3. D genes are given only for firm matches. Only part of the rows carry a size: once, few, many, or a class if the clone is expanded.

size: NA; V: TRBV10-3; J: TRBJ1-2; length: 12; D: NA; DNA: TGTGCCACGAGGTACCGGGACACTGGGTACACCTTC; CDR3: CATRYRDTGYTF
size: NA; V: TRBV7-9; J: TRBJ1-3; length: 15; D: NA; DNA: TGTGCCTGGAGTATCAGTAGGGGAGCTGGAAACACCATATATTTT; CDR3: CAWSISRGAGNTIYF
size: many; V: TRBV15; J: TRBJ1-4; length: 13; D: NA; DNA: TGTGCCACCAGCGGAACTATGAATGAAAAACTGTTTTTT; CDR3: CATSGTMNEKLFF
size: few; V: TRBV9; J: TRBJ1-3; length: 18; D: TRBD1; DNA: TGTGCCAGCAGCCAAATTGGGACAGGGGATAACTCTGGAAACACCATATATTTT; CDR3: CASSQIGTGDNSGNTIYF
size: NA; V: TRBV7-2; J: TRBJ2-2; length: 19; D: NA; DNA: TGTGCCAGCAGCTTAGCGCGGGCTAGAAAACTAGTTAACACCGGGGAGCTGTTTTTT; CDR3: CASSLARARKLVNTGELFF
size: NA; V: TRBV25-1; J: TRBJ2-7; length: 15; D: NA; DNA: TGTGCCAGCTCACCAGGTTTGGACAGAACCTACGAGCAGTACTTC; CDR3: CASSPGLDRTYEQYF
size: many; V: TRBV10-3; J: TRBJ1-6; length: 19; D: TRBD1; DNA: TGTGCCATCAGTGAGTCGCGGGACAGGGGAAAAACGGATAATTCACCCCTCCACTTT; CDR3: CAISESRDRGKTDNSPLHF
size: many; V: TRBV5-8; J: TRBJ1-2; length: 15; D: TRBD1; DNA: TGTGCCAGCAGATACCAGACAGGGGGATTCGGCGGCTACACCTTC; CDR3: CASRYQTGGFGGYTF
size: many; V: TRBV12-3/TRBV12-4; J: TRBJ2-5; length: 15; D: NA; DNA: TGTGCCAGCAGTTTTACGGGGTCGGTAAGAGAGACCCAGTACTTC; CDR3: CASSFTGSVRETQYF
size: NA; V: TRBV10-3; J: TRBJ1-6; length: 14; D: TRBD1; DNA: TGTGCCATCAGAGTGACAGGGGAAGGTTCACCCCTCCACTTT; CDR3: CAIRVTGEGSPLHF
size: NA; V: TRBV7-3; J: TRBJ2-3; length: 12; D: NA; DNA: TGTGCCAGCAGCTCTACTATCTATACGCAGTATTTT; CDR3: CASSSTIYTQYF
size: NA; V: TRBV4-1; J: TRBJ2-5; length: 16; D: TRBD2; DNA: TGCGCCAGCAGCCAAGGGGGGGGAGGCCCCCAAGAGACCCAGTACTTC; CDR3: CASSQGGGGPQETQYF
size: NA; V: TRBV5-1; J: TRBJ1-2; length: 16; D: TRBD1; DNA: TGCGCCAGCAGCGTGACAGGGGACGCAAGGGTCTATGGCTACACCTTC; CDR3: CASSVTGDARVYGYTF
size: many; V: TRBV7-9; J: TRBJ2-7; length: 15; D: TRBD2; DNA: TGTGCCAGCAGGTCCGGGACTAGCGGATCCTACGAGCAGTACTTC; CDR3: CASRSGTSGSYEQYF
size: NA; V: TRBV5-1; J: TRBJ1-4; length: 15; D: TRBD1; DNA: TGCGCCAGCAGCGAGACAGGGGCGGGCACTGAAAAACTGTTTTTT; CDR3: CASSETGAGTEKLFF
size: NA; V: TRBV5-1; J: TRBJ1-5; length: 15; D: NA; DNA: TGCGCCAGCAGCCCCGGACCCTCGGGCAATCAGCCCCAGCATTTT; CDR3: CASSPGPSGNQPQHF
size: many; V: TRBV9; J: TRBJ1-1; length: 14; D: NA; DNA: TGTGCCAGCAGCGTAGATCCAGGGCCGATCGGAGCTTTCTTT; CDR3: CASSVDPGPIGAFF
size: NA; V: TRBV24-1; J: TRBJ1-4; length: 15; D: TRBD1; DNA: TGTGCCACCAGTGATTCCGGGACAGGAGGAGAAAAACTGTTTTTT; CDR3: CATSDSGTGGEKLFF
size: NA; V: TRBV4-1; J: TRBJ2-7; length: 17; D: TRBD1; DNA: TGCGCCAGCAGCCAAGGGATACCGGGACAGGGGTCCTACGAGCAGTACTTC; CDR3: CASSQGIPGQGSYEQYF
size: many; V: TRBV4-3; J: TRBJ1-5; length: 15; D: NA; DNA: TGCGCCAGCAGCCAAGACCGGGCAGGCAATCAGCCCCAGCATTTT; CDR3: CASSQDRAGNQPQHF
size: few; V: TRBV2; J: TRBJ1-2; length: 13; D: NA; DNA: TGTGCCAGCAGTGAAGCGGAGGGGTATGGCTACACCTTC; CDR3: CASSEAEGYGYTF
size: NA; V: TRBV7-3; J: TRBJ1-2; length: 16; D: NA; DNA: TGTGCCAGCAGCTATCTTGAGGGTGAGGGGCCCGATGGCTACACCTTC; CDR3: CASSYLEGEGPDGYTF
size: few; V: TRBV28; J: TRBJ1-6; length: 15; D: NA; DNA: TGTGCCAGCAGTTTAGAGGATGGGGTACTCCGACCCCTCCACTTT; CDR3: CASSLEDGVLRPLHF
size: few; V: TRBV7-9; J: TRBJ2-2; length: 15; D: TRBD2; DNA: TGTGCCAGCAGCCAGAAGCGGGAGAGCACCGGGGAGCTGTTTTTT; CDR3: CASSQKRESTGELFF
size: once; V: TRBV7-8; J: TRBJ2-3; length: 16; D: TRBD2; DNA: TGTGCCAGCAGGTCTGGACTAGCGGTTAACACAGATACGCAGTATTTT; CDR3: CASRSGLAVNTDTQYF
size: NA; V: TRBV2; J: TRBJ2-7; length: 16; D: TRBD1; DNA: TGTGCCAGCAGCGGAGGCCCTGGGACAGGGCCCTTGGAGCAGTACTTC; CDR3: CASSGGPGTGPLEQYF
size: many; V: TRBV12-3/TRBV12-4; J: TRBJ1-1; length: 14; D: TRBD1; DNA: TGTGCCAGCAGGCACGGGACAGCGAACACTGAAGCTTTCTTT; CDR3: CASRHGTANTEAFF
size: many; V: TRBV20-1; J: TRBJ2-7; length: 11; D: NA; DNA: TGCAGTGCCCCCCGGATCGACGAGCAGTACTTC; CDR3: CSAPRIDEQYF
size: many; V: TRBV4-1; J: TRBJ2-5; length: 16; D: TRBD2; DNA: TGCGCCAGCAGCCCAACTAGCGGGGGAGTCCAAGAGACCCAGTACTTC; CDR3: CASSPTSGGVQETQYF
size: many; V: TRBV2; J: TRBJ1-5; length: 13; D: NA; DNA: TGTGCCTCGACGCAGGTTGCGAGTCAGCCCCAGCATTTT; CDR3: CASTQVASQPQHF
size: NA; V: TRBV5-5; J: TRBJ1-1; length: 13; D: NA; DNA: TGTGCCAGCAGCTTAGGCACTACCACTGAAGCTTTCTTT; CDR3: CASSLGTTTEAFF